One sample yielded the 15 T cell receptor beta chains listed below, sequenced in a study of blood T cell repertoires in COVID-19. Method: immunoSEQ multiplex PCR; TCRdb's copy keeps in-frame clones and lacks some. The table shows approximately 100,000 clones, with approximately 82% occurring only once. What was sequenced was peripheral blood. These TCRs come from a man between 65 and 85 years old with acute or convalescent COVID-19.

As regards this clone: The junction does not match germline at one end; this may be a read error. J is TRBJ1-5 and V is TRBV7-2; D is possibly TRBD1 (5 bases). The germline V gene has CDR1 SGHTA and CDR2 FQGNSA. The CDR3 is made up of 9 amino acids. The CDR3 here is CATWGVGVF. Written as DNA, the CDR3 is TGTGCCACCTGGGGGGTGGGGGTTTTT.

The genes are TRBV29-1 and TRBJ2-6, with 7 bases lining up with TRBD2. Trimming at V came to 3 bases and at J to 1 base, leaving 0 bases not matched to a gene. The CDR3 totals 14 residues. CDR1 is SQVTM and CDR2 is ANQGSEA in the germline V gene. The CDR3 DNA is TGCAGCGTTGAGGGGGGGTCTGGGGCCAACGTCCTGACTTTC. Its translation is CSVEGGSGANVLTF.

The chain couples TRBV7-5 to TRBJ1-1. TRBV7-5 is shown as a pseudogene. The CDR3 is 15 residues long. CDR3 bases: TGTGCCAGAAGCCCCGGGACTCTGCCAAACACTGAAGCTTTCTTT. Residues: CARSPGTLPNTEAFF.

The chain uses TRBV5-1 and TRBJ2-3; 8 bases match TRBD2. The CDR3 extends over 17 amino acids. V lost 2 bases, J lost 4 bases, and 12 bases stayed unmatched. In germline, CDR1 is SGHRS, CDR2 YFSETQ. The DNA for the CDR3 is TGCGCCAGCAGCTTCGGGATGTGGCGGGAGGACTCAGATACGCAGTATTTT. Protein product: CASSFGMWREDSDTQYF. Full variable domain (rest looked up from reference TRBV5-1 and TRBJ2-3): KAGVTQTPRYLIKTRGQQVTLSCSPISGHRSVSWYQQTPGQGLQFLFEYFSETQRNKGNFPGRFSGRQFSNSRSEMNVSTLELGDSALYLCASSFGMWREDSDTQYFGPGTRLTVL.

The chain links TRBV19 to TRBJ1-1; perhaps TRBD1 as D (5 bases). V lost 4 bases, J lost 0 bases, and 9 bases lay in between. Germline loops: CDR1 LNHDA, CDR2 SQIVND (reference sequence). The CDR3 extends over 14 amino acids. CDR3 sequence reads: CASSRQTLNTEAFF. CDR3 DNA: TGTGCCAGTAGTAGACAGACCCTGAACACTGAAGCTTTCTTT.

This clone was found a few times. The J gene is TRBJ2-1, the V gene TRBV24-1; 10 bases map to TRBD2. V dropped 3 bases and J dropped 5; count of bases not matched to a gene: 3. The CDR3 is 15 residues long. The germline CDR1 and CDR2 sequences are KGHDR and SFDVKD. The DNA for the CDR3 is TGTGCCACCAGTGATGCTCTAGCGGGAGACAATGAGCAGTTCTTC. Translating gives CATSDALAGDNEQFF.

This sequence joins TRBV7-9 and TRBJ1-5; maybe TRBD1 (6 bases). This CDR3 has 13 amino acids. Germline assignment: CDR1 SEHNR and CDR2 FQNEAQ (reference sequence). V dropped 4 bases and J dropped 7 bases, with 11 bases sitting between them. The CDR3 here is CASSSTGIQPQHF. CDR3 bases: TGTGCCAGCAGCTCCACAGGGATCCAGCCCCAGCATTTT.

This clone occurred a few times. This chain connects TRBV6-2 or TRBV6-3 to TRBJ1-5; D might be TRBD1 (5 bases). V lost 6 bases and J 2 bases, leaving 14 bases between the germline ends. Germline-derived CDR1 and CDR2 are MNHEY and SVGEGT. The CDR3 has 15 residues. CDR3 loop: CASSPRVFRNQPQHF. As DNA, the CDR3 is TGTGCCAGCAGCCCCAGGGTTTTCCGCAATCAGCCCCAGCATTTT.

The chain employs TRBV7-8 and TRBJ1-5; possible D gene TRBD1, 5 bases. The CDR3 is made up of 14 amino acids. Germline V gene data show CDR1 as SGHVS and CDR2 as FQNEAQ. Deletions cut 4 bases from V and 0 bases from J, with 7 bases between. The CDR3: CASSSTDSNQPQHF. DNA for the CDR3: TGTGCCAGCAGCTCGACAGATAGCAATCAGCCCCAGCATTTT. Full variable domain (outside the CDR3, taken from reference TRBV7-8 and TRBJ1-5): GAGVSQSPRYKVAKRGQDVALRCDPISGHVSLFWYQQALGQGPEFLTYFQNEAQLDKSGLPSDRFFAERPEGSVSTLKIQRTQQEDSAVYLCASSSTDSNQPQHFGDGTRLSIL.

The CDR3 reads CASSLASSGRAKNEQYF. The CDR3 DNA follows: TGTGCCAGCAGCTTAGCGTCTAGCGGGAGGGCCAAGAACGAGCAGTACTTC. V usage is TRBV7-2 and J usage is TRBJ2-7, with TRBD2 matching over 12 bases. This CDR3 has 17 residues. J gave up 5 bases and V 0 bases, and 8 bases lay outside the gene matches. Germline V lookup: CDR1 SGHTA, CDR2 FQGNSA.

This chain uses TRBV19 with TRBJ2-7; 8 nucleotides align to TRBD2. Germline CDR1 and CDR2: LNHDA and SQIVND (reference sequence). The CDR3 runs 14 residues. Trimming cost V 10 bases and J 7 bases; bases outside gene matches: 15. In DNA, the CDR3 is TGTGCCACCCATAGCCCAGCGGGAGAAGGGGAGCAGTACTTC. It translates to CATHSPAGEGEQYF.

The CDR3 protein is CASSGVDPTNEKLFF. The CDR3 DNA is TGTGCCAGCAGTGGAGTTGACCCAACTAATGAAAAACTGTTTTTT. The rearrangement uses TRBV28 and TRBJ1-4, with D unresolved. The ends were cut back, 5 bases at V and 0 bases at J, with 10 bases in the middle. The CDR3 contains 15 residues. CDR1 and CDR2 from the germline V gene are MDHEN and SYDVKM.

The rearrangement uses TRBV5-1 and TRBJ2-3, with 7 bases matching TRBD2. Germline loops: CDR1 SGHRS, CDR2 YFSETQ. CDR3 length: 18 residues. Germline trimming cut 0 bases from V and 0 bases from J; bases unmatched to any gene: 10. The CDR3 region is CASSLDGGTISSTDTQYF. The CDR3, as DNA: TGCGCCAGCAGCTTGGACGGGGGGACCATTAGCAGCACAGATACGCAGTATTTT.

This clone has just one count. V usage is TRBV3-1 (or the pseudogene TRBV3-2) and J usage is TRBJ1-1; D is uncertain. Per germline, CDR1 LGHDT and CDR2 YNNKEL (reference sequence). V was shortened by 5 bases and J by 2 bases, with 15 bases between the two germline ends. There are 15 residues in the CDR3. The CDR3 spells CASSTTNLFNTEAFF. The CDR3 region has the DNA TGTGCCAGCAGCACCACTAACTTATTTAACACTGAAGCTTTCTTT.

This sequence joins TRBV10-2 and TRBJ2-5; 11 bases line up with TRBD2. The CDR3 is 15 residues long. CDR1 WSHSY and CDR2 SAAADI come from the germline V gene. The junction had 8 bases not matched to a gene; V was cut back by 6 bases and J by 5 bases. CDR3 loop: CASSGSGRATETQYF. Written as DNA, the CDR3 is TGCGCCAGCAGCGGTAGCGGGAGGGCAACTGAGACCCAGTACTTC.